This T cell receptor (beta chain) was identified during a study of cytomegalovirus exposure and HLA in healthy donors. V dropped 6 bases and J dropped 8 bases, with 13 bases sitting between them. Per the germline V gene, CDR1 is MNHNS and CDR2 is SASEGT. CDR3 length equals 12 residues. General study results and limits: In an earlier analysis, most TCR beta V segments were productive about 87% or about 30% of the time.

Primers: 60 Vbeta forward and 13 Jbeta reverse. Method: immunoSEQ multiplex PCR; TCRdb's copy keeps in-frame clones and lacks some. The sample includes around 170,000 clones, over 75% of them seen just once. As regards this clone: Its antigen is unknown.

The sequenced sample was PBMCs. This clonotype originated in a woman in her 30s in good health and CMV-seronegative. V gene TRBV6-1 combines with J gene TRBJ1-1; D gene unclear. Written as DNA, the CDR3 is TGTGCCAGCAGGGGTGACAACGCCGAAGCTTTCTTT. Its protein is CASRGDNAEAFF.